A single sample is the source of the 28 T cell receptor beta chains below, sequenced in a study of blood T cell repertoires in COVID-19. Method: immunoSEQ multiplex PCR; TCRdb's copy keeps in-frame clones and lacks some. The sample records 90,000 to 120,000 clones, approximately 90% being singletons. The source material was peripheral blood. The receptors originated from a man aged 55 to 70 with acute or convalescent COVID-19.

CDR3 protein: CASSLVVVAGGRTGELFF. For the CDR3, the DNA is TGTGCCAGCAGCTTAGTGGTCGTGGCGGGAGGGCGTACCGGGGAGCTGTTTTTT. The chain has TRBV7-2 and TRBJ2-2, with 9 bases fitting TRBD2. Germline loops: CDR1 SGHTA, CDR2 FQGNSA. This CDR3 region has 18 residues. J was trimmed by 5 bases and V by 1 base; bases with no gene match: 11.

V and J are TRBV6-5 and TRBJ1-4, with TRBD1 matching over 9 bases. The CDR3 covers 14 residues. Trimming cost V 6 bases and J 8 bases; bases outside gene matches: 7. Germline lookup yields CDR1 MNHEY and CDR2 SVGAGI. CDR3 protein: CASRGTGQGEKLFF. CDR3 coding DNA: TGTGCCAGCAGGGGGACAGGGCAGGGAGAAAAACTGTTTTTT.

The genes are TRBV7-2 and TRBJ2-1; no firm D call. CDR1 and CDR2 (germline): SGHTA, FQGNSA. The CDR3 extends over 13 amino acids. Trimming left V 1 base short and J 5 bases short, with 6 bases between. The CDR3 here is CASSLDPNNEQFF. CDR3 sequence (DNA): TGTGCCAGCAGCTTAGATCCCAACAATGAGCAGTTCTTC. Together with reference TRBV7-2 and TRBJ2-1, the CDR3 gives the full variable domain: GAGVSQSPSNKVTEKGKDVELRCDPISGHTALYWYRQSLGQGLEFLIYFQGNSAPDKSGLPSDRFSAERTGGSVSTLTIQRTQQEDSAVYLCASSLDPNNEQFFGPGTRLTVL.

This chain connects TRBV7-2 to TRBJ1-2; 9 bases are a match to TRBD1. The germline gives CDR1 SGHTA, CDR2 FQGNSA. Trimming cost V 5 bases and J 2 bases; bases outside gene matches: 3. The CDR3 totals 14 residues. The CDR3 region has the DNA TGTGCCAGCAGCCGGGGACAGGGCAACTATGGCTACACCTTC. Translated: CASSRGQGNYGYTF.

This clone showed up just a few times. The chain is built from TRBV5-4 and TRBJ1-2; possibly TRBD1 for D (6 bases). CDR3 length: 12 amino acids. Between the trimmed V and J ends, which lost 7 bases and 4 bases, there was a span of 11 bases. Germline V CDR1 and CDR2: SGHNT, YYREEE (reference sequence). The CDR3 nucleotides read TGTGCCAGCGGGGGGGCAGGCTATGGCTACACCTTC. As protein: CASGGAGYGYTF.

The rearrangement joins TRBV7-6 to TRBJ1-2, with TRBD1 matching over 8 bases. With V trimmed by 4 bases and J by 6 bases, 7 bases remained unmatched. CDR3 length equals 14 residues. Germline loops: CDR1 SGHVS, CDR2 FNYEAQ. CDR3 protein: CASSSQGALDGYTF. In DNA, the CDR3 is TGTGCCAGCAGCTCCCAGGGGGCTTTGGATGGCTACACCTTC.

The chain recombines TRBV6-6 with TRBJ1-5; 12 bases agree with TRBD1. Per germline, CDR1 MNHNY and CDR2 SVGAGI (reference sequence). Trimming cost V 6 bases and J 9 bases; bases outside gene matches: 9. There are 15 residues in the CDR3. The CDR3 coding sequence is TGTGCCAGCAGCCGGGGGACAGGGGGCAGGGGGCCCCAGCATTTT. Translating gives CASSRGTGGRGPQHF.

The rearrangement uses TRBV5-1 and TRBJ2-1, with D perhaps TRBD2 (5 bases). Germline V gives CDR1 SGHRS, CDR2 YFSETQ. The CDR3 is 16 residues long. The V and J ends lost 0 bases and 0 bases respectively, with 10 bases between them. This chain's CDR3 is CASSLDGESSYNEQFF. The CDR3 region has the DNA TGCGCCAGCAGCTTGGATGGGGAGAGCTCCTACAATGAGCAGTTCTTC. The full variable domain, rest sourced from reference TRBV5-1 and TRBJ2-1, is KAGVTQTPRYLIKTRGQQVTLSCSPISGHRSVSWYQQTPGQGLQFLFEYFSETQRNKGNFPGRFSGRQFSNSRSEMNVSTLELGDSALYLCASSLDGESSYNEQFFGPGTRLTVL.

The chain is built from TRBV2 and TRBJ2-3; 8 bases agree with TRBD2. CDR3 length: 14 amino acids. V lost 4 bases to trimming and J lost 4 bases; unmatched junction nucleotides: 4. Looked up from germline, CDR1 is SNHLY and CDR2 is FYNNEI. The CDR3 DNA reads TGTGCCAGCAGTGGGCGGGAGGTACCAGATACGCAGTATTTT. Residues: CASSGREVPDTQYF.

The chain recombines TRBV2 with TRBJ1-4; D possibly corresponds to TRBD1 (6 bases). This CDR3 has 13 amino acids. With 3 bases removed from V and 7 bases from J, the gap between germline ends came to 9 bases. Germline loops: CDR1 SNHLY, CDR2 FYNNEI. The CDR3 DNA follows: TGTGCCAGCAGTGAGGGGGGGCTTGAAAAACTGTTTTTT. Amino acids: CASSEGGLEKLFF.

This chain uses TRBV2 with TRBJ1-3; no firm D call. This CDR3 has 14 residues. V was trimmed by 6 bases and J by 4 bases, leaving 13 bases between them. Germline CDR1 and CDR2: SNHLY and FYNNEI. In DNA form, the CDR3 reads TGTGCCAGCAGGCCGCGGACGGGAGGAAACACCATATATTTT. It specifies CASRPRTGGNTIYF.

The genes are TRBV5-1 and TRBJ2-1, with 11 positions matching TRBD2. The trim removed 2 bases at V and 1 base at J, leaving 5 bases unmatched. The V gene's germline CDR1 is SGHRS and CDR2 YFSETQ. This CDR3 is 17 amino acids long. CDR3 amino acids: CASSFGTSGLSYNEQFF. The CDR3 nucleotides are TGCGCCAGCAGCTTTGGGACTAGCGGCCTGTCCTACAATGAGCAGTTCTTC. Using reference TRBV5-1 and TRBJ2-1 for the parts outside the CDR3, the full variable domain is KAGVTQTPRYLIKTRGQQVTLSCSPISGHRSVSWYQQTPGQGLQFLFEYFSETQRNKGNFPGRFSGRQFSNSRSEMNVSTLELGDSALYLCASSFGTSGLSYNEQFFGPGTRLTVL.

The rearrangement links TRBV4-2 to TRBJ1-2, with TRBD1 matching over 10 bases. V lost 2 bases and J lost 8; bases outside the gene matches: 14. The CDR3 loop spans 17 amino acids. Looked up from germline, CDR1 is LGHNA and CDR2 is YNFKEQ. The CDR3: CASSQSFRDRGMEGYTF. The CDR3 nucleotides are TGTGCCAGCAGCCAATCTTTCCGGGACAGGGGAATGGAGGGCTACACCTTC.

This chain joins TRBV25-1 and TRBJ1-2; D might be TRBD1 (5 bases). Per germline, CDR1 MGHDK and CDR2 SYGVNS. This CDR3 region has 15 residues. V was pared by 2 bases and J by 7 bases, with 17 bases between. The CDR3 nucleotides are TGTGCCAGCAGTGAAGTAGGGGTCAGTCTTTCTGGCTACACCTTC. It yields the protein CASSEVGVSLSGYTF.

The rearrangement links TRBV11-2 to TRBJ1-1, with D hard to call. With 5 bases removed from V and 1 base from J, the gap between germline ends came to 8 bases. CDR3 length: 13 residues. Germline lookup yields CDR1 SGHAT and CDR2 FQNNGV. Here the CDR3 reads CASSLTPNTEAFF. The CDR3 DNA is TGTGCCAGCAGCCTCACACCGAACACTGAAGCTTTCTTT.

This clone was observed a single time. V and J are TRBV29-1 and TRBJ1-1; no firm D call. The CDR3 runs 14 residues. CDR1 is SQVTM and CDR2 is ANQGSEA in the germline V gene. The V end lost 5 bases, the J end lost 0 bases, and 13 bases lay between the germline ends. The chain's CDR3 is CSVFPKNMNTEAFF. CDR3 in DNA: TGCAGCGTTTTCCCCAAGAACATGAACACTGAAGCTTTCTTT.

The rearrangement links TRBV5-6 to TRBJ1-1; possibly TRBD1 for D (5 bases). Germline CDR1 SGHDT, CDR2 YYEEEE. The V and J ends lost 1 base and 4 bases respectively, with 8 bases between them. This CDR3 has 13 amino acids. CDR3 sequence reads: CASSLMGGTEAFF. CDR3 in DNA: TGTGCCAGCAGCTTGATGGGGGGCACTGAAGCTTTCTTT.

The chain combines TRBV12-2 with TRBJ2-2; no DNA check was done on the table's D call, TRBD2. TRBV12-2 is a pseudogene segment. CDR3 size: 17 residues. In nucleotides, the CDR3 is TGTGCAAGTCGCTTAGATGTCGGGAGGGTGAACACCGGGGAGCTGTTTTTT. Translated, it gives CASRLDVGRVNTGELFF.

The V call is TRBV4-2, the J call TRBJ2-3; D gene ambiguous. The germline V gene encodes CDR1 LGHNA and CDR2 YNFKEQ. The CDR3 is made up of 14 amino acids. Trimming left V 0 bases short and J 3 bases short, with 7 bases between. The CDR3 protein is CASSQDATTDTQYF. The CDR3 region has the DNA TGTGCCAGCAGCCAAGATGCGACTACAGATACGCAGTATTTT.

V and J are TRBV29-1 and TRBJ2-5; D gene uncertain. The CDR3 spans 10 residues. V was cut by 7 bases and J by 5 bases, with 8 bases left in between. From germline, CDR1 is SQVTM and CDR2 ANQGSEA. For the CDR3, the DNA is TGCAGCGGAGGAATGGAGACCCAGTACTTC. Its translation is CSGGMETQYF. Combining the CDR3 with reference TRBV29-1 and TRBJ2-5 gives the whole variable domain SAVISQKPSRDICQRGTSLTIQCQVDSQVTMMFWYRQQPGQSLTLIATANQGSEATYESGFVIDKFPISRPNLTFSTLTVSNMSPEDSSIYLCSGGMETQYFGPGTRLLVL.

This chain connects TRBV6-1 to TRBJ1-1; 8 bases align to TRBD1. The junction had 0 bases not matched to a gene; V was cut back by 1 base and J by 5 bases. The CDR3 is 13 amino acids. CDR1 MNHNS and CDR2 SASEGT come from the germline V gene. CDR3 residues: CASSEDRGTEAFF. DNA for the CDR3: TGTGCCAGCAGTGAAGACAGGGGGACTGAAGCTTTCTTT.

The V gene is TRBV7-9, the J gene TRBJ1-3; tentative D call: TRBD1 (5 bases). This CDR3 spans 15 amino acids. Trimming cost V 1 base and J 0 bases, with 7 bases left between them. CDR1 is SEHNR, CDR2 FQNEAQ, per germline (reference sequence). CDR3 in DNA: TGTGCCAGCAGCTTAGGACAGAACTCTGGAAACACCATATATTTT. It codes for CASSLGQNSGNTIYF. Full variable domain (outside the CDR3, taken from reference TRBV7-9 and TRBJ1-3): DTGVSQNPRHKITKRGQNVTFRCDPISEHNRLYWYRQTLGQGPEFLTYFQNEAQLEKSRLLSDRFSAERPKGSFSTLEIQRTEQGDSAMYLCASSLGQNSGNTIYFGEGSWLTVV.

The chain couples TRBV21-1 to TRBJ2-2; the table's D gene call, TRBD1, was not cross checked with the DNA. TRBV21-1 is classified as a pseudogene. CDR3 length: 16 amino acids. CDR3 residues: CASSTRDRGRIGELFF. CDR3 sequence (DNA): TGTGCCAGCAGCACCAGGGACAGGGGGCGGATCGGGGAGCTGTTTTTT.

The chain employs TRBV19 and TRBJ2-3; 8 positions agree with TRBD1. The CDR3 sequence is 15 residues long. V trimming: 5 bases; J trimming: 1 base; junction bases outside the gene matches: 5. Germline V gives CDR1 LNHDA, CDR2 SQIVND (reference sequence). The chain's CDR3 is CASSPDREGTDTQYF. The CDR3 region has the DNA TGTGCCAGTAGTCCGGACAGGGAGGGCACAGATACGCAGTATTTT. Full variable domain (rest looked up from reference TRBV19 and TRBJ2-3): DGGITQSPKYLFRKEGQNVTLSCEQNLNHDAMYWYRQDPGQGLRLIYYSQIVNDFQKGDIAEGYSVSREKKESFPLTVTSAQKNPTAFYLCASSPDREGTDTQYFGPGTRLTVL.

The rearrangement links TRBV6-6 to TRBJ2-1; TRBD2 aligns across 10 bases. This CDR3 contains 15 residues. The trim removed 8 bases at V and 8 bases at J, leaving 12 bases unmatched. Germline-derived CDR1 and CDR2 are MNHNY and SVGAGI (reference sequence). CDR3 region: CASLVTSGTSDEQFF. The DNA for the CDR3 is TGTGCCAGCCTAGTCACTAGCGGGACATCGGATGAGCAGTTCTTC.

The J gene is TRBJ1-3, the V gene TRBV6-1; D possibly corresponds to TRBD1 (6 bases). The CDR3 totals 16 residues. Between the trimmed V and J ends, which lost 3 bases and 0 bases, there was a span of 12 bases. CDR1 is MNHNS, CDR2 SASEGT, per germline. The CDR3 loop reads CASSDPGEDSGNTIYF. The CDR3 DNA sequence: TGTGCCAGCAGTGACCCAGGGGAAGACTCTGGAAACACCATATATTTT.

This rearrangement joins TRBV30 to TRBJ2-2, with D possibly being TRBD2 (5 bases). The germline V and J ends were trimmed by 3 bases and 4 bases, with 18 bases remaining between them. This CDR3 is built from 16 residues. The germline CDR1 and CDR2 sequences are GTSNPN and SVGIG (reference sequence). Here the CDR3 DNA reads TGTGCCTGGAGAGGATTAGGGAGTACCCTCACCGGGGAGCTGTTTTTT. Protein: CAWRGLGSTLTGELFF.

The V and J genes are TRBV20-1 and TRBJ2-5, with a weak D call TRBD2 (7 bases). Germline V gives CDR1 DFQATT, CDR2 SNEGSKA (reference sequence). The CDR3 covers 11 residues. V was pared by 6 bases and J by 7 bases, with 12 bases between. In DNA form, the CDR3 reads TGCAGTGCCCGAGGGGGGGTGACCCAGTACTTC. Translated, it gives CSARGGVTQYF.